The sample holds many counts of the clone carrying this T cell receptor (beta chain). Its antigen is unknown. Indicated time point: persistent/refractory GD, antithyroid drugs over 5 years with positive TRAb. PBMC RNA was the source of the TCR library. The sample is drawn from a study of regulatory T cells in long-lasting Graves disease. Study-level findings and limits: TRBV28, TRBJ1-2 and TRBJ2-5 were segments that persistent disease favored.

According to the study, TCR beta libraries were built with iRepertoire HTBI primers and CDR3-region Arm-PCR. In TCRdb, the multiplex PCR reads were re-called with MiXCR into one record per CDR3 protein. The data hold around 510,000 distinct CDR3 sequences, with around 20% observed a single time. V trimming: 5 bases; J trimming: 4 bases; junction bases outside the gene matches: 4. Germline V gene data show CDR1 as LNHDA and CDR2 as SQIVND (reference sequence). CDR3 length: 13 amino acids. The genes are TRBV19 and TRBJ1-1; 7 positions agree with TRBD1. The material sequenced was peripheral blood mononuclear cells (PBMCs), taken when the disease was refractory, from a patient treated with antithyroid drugs. The source of this sequence is a female donor with Graves disease. CDR3 residues: CASSVSGGTEAFF. CDR3 in DNA: TGTGCCAGTAGTGTCTCAGGGGGCACTGAAGCTTTCTTT.